This TCR beta chain is from a study of control samples from healthy donors and cancer patients (TCRdb year 2020). Its CDR3 holds 16 amino acids, cysteine through phenylalanine. This entry keeps only the CDR3 DNA: 48 bases, framed from base 1. The germline V gene specifies KGHDR as CDR1 and SFDVKD as CDR2. The V end loses 3 bases and the J end loses 0 bases, and a stretch of 11 bases separates them. The library was prepared using the immunoSEQ multiplex PCR assay. The source is immuneACCESS, and TCRdb retained only in-frame sequences with V and J called. Part of the clones is not carried over; for the studies checked, unresolved V genes explain less than half of this, and the remainder is unexplained. The sample table shows 120,000 or so clones, and around 87% are seen once. Together, the top ten hold around 8.7% of the sample. With regard to this clone: The antigen it binds to is not known. Base qualities are not provided; no much larger clone lies one nucleotide away.

The sequence came from a man aged 40-49 years in good health. The chain is assembled from TRBV24-1 and TRBJ2-1; D gene: possibly TRBD1, on 5 matching bases. Sequenced input: blood. CDR3 protein: CATSDRQFSSYNEQFF. The nucleotide sequence reads as follows: TGTGCCACCAGTGATCGACAGTTTAGCTCCTACAATGAGCAGTTCTTC.